The 7 T cell receptor beta chains below come from one sample, sequenced in a study of T-cell reconstitution after alpha-beta-depleted transplantation in children. Using unique molecular identifiers, the investigators prepared the TCRbeta library. TCRdb processed the PCR reads anew with MiXCR; each CDR3 protein has one entry. The table shows under 300,000 distinct CDR3 sequences, with 11% occurring only once. Here the sequenced sample was peripheral blood, taken 180 days after TCRalphabeta/CD19-depleted stem cell transplant. These receptors all come from a male patient aged 2-9 years who had a stem cell transplant for chronic granulomatous disease, so the T cells may come from the graft donor.

The CDR3 DNA reads as TGTGCCAGTAGTCTGGGAGGGGGGGGCGGGAATGAGCAGTTCTTC. The encoded protein is CASSLGGGGGNEQFF. The chain links TRBV19 to TRBJ2-1; maybe TRBD2 (7 bases). Deletions cut 5 bases from V and 7 bases from J, with 18 bases between. Germline assignment: CDR1 LNHDA and CDR2 SQIVND (reference sequence). The CDR3 runs to 15 residues.

This clonotype was observed at least ten times. The chain carries TRBV29-1 and TRBJ2-3; D gene uncertain. This CDR3 has 10 amino acids. Germline CDR1 SQVTM, CDR2 ANQGSEA. The V end lost 4 bases, the J end lost 6 bases, and 5 bases lay between the germline ends. This CDR3 reads CSVAGDTQYF. The CDR3 DNA reads TGCAGCGTTGCTGGGGATACGCAGTATTTT.

Many counts were recorded for this clonotype. V and J are TRBV28 and TRBJ2-5; no clear D gene. CDR3 length: 14 residues. CDR1 and CDR2 (germline): MDHEN, SYDVKM. V was cut by 6 bases and J by 4 bases, with 15 bases left in between. CDR3 sequence reads: CASSPRQVGETQYF. Written as DNA, the CDR3 is TGTGCCAGCAGCCCAAGGCAAGTAGGAGAGACCCAGTACTTC. The full variable domain, rest sourced from reference TRBV28 and TRBJ2-5, is DVKVTQSSRYLVKRTGEKVFLECVQDMDHENMFWYRQDPGLGLRLIYFSYDVKMKEKGDIPEGYSVSREKKERFSLILESASTNQTSMYLCASSPRQVGETQYFGPGTRLLVL.

About this clonotype: With a much larger clone just one base away, this may be a read error. The rearrangement links TRBV28 to TRBJ2-3; maybe TRBD2 (6 bases). The CDR3 runs 15 residues. The germline gives CDR1 MDHEN, CDR2 SYDVKM. The V gene lost 4 bases and the J gene lost 7 bases, with 18 bases spanning the gap. The CDR3 is CASSSSRLVPYTQYF. DNA of the CDR3: TGTGCCAGCAGTTCTTCCAGACTAGTTCCATATACGCAGTATTTT.

This clonotype was observed at least ten times. The chain is built from TRBV5-1 and TRBJ2-1; 7 bases match TRBD2. V lost 2 bases and J lost 3; bases outside the gene matches: 11. CDR3 length: 17 residues. The germline V gene has CDR1 SGHRS and CDR2 YFSETQ. This CDR3 is CASSLGLAEIFYNEQFF. The CDR3 coding sequence is TGCGCCAGCAGCTTAGGGCTAGCGGAGATATTCTACAATGAGCAGTTCTTC.

This clonotype was recorded at least ten times. V and J are TRBV7-2 and TRBJ2-2, with 11 bases that match TRBD2. The CDR3 spans 17 residues. Trimming cost V 2 bases and J 2 bases; bases outside gene matches: 4. CDR1 and CDR2 from the germline V gene are SGHTA and FQGNSA. CDR3 nucleotide sequence: TGTGCCAGCAGCTTATCTAGCGGGGGGCCTAACACCGGGGAGCTGTTTTTT. Protein: CASSLSSGGPNTGELFF.

This clonotype was seen at least ten times. The chain joins TRBV7-2 to TRBJ1-1; D is possibly TRBD1 (6 bases). V dropped 8 bases and J dropped 3 bases, with 28 bases sitting between them. Germline-derived CDR1 and CDR2 are SGHTA and FQGNSA. There are 18 residues in the CDR3. CDR3 loop: CASVPREGGLFYHTEAFF. Written as DNA, the CDR3 is TGTGCCAGCGTTCCAAGAGAGGGGGGGCTTTTTTATCACACTGAAGCTTTCTTT.